What follows are 2 T cell receptor beta chains derived from one specimen sequenced in a study of blood T cell repertoires in COVID-19. Assay used: immunoSEQ multiplex PCR; TCRdb lists only in-frame clones, some missing. The sample lists about 100,000 clones, about nine tenths occurring once. Sequenced material: peripheral blood. The receptor source for this set is a man between 50 and 59 years old with active COVID-19.

The V gene is TRBV3-1 (or the pseudogene TRBV3-2), the J gene TRBJ2-5; TRBD2 matches at 9 bases. This CDR3 contains 14 residues. V trimming: 1 base; J trimming: 3 bases; junction bases outside the gene matches: 0. Germline-derived CDR1 and CDR2 are LGHDT and YNNKEL (reference sequence). The CDR3 protein is CASSQGLAEETQYF. The CDR3 DNA sequence: TGTGCCAGCAGCCAAGGACTAGCGGAAGAGACCCAGTACTTC.

The V and J genes are TRBV11-2 and TRBJ2-3, with 11 bases matching TRBD1. There are 17 residues in the CDR3. J gave up 5 bases and V 6 bases, and 13 bases lay outside the gene matches. Germline loops: CDR1 SGHAT, CDR2 FQNNGV. CDR3 DNA: TGTGCCAGCAGTCCGGACAGGGGGCTTGGGAGATTAGATACGCAGTATTTT. It encodes CASSPDRGLGRLDTQYF.